This T cell receptor beta chain was obtained from a study of blood T cell repertoires in COVID-19. Study at large: Both acute and convalescent COVID-19 samples were obtained from the United States, Italy and Spain. PBMCs, B-cell-depleted T cells, or T cells were the source of the cDNA or gDNA that made up the material.

Assay: immunoSEQ multiplex PCR; the TCRdb copy retains only in-frame clones and omits some. The sample records approximately 260,000 clones, 75% to 90% being singletons. This CDR3 is 14 amino acids long. Germline CDR1 reads DFQATT; CDR2 reads SNEGSKA (reference sequence). Trimming left V 3 bases short and J 6 bases short, with 16 bases between. The material sequenced was peripheral blood. This receptor was identified in a man aged 45 to 65 with acute or convalescent COVID-19. The chain uses TRBV20-1 and TRBJ2-3; weak D call: TRBD1 (6 bases). The CDR3 spells CSASKWGRADTQYF. For the CDR3, the DNA is TGCAGTGCTAGTAAATGGGGGCGCGCGGATACGCAGTATTTT.